Each of the 30 T cell receptor beta chains below was sequenced from the same sample in a study of cytomegalovirus exposure and HLA in healthy donors (dated by TCRdb to about 2017). Library generation was performed with the immunoSEQ multiplex PCR assay. For the multiplex PCR, a mixture combining 60 forward primers for TCR Vbeta segments and 13 reverse primers for TCR Jbeta segments was used. Entries here come from immuneACCESS through TCRdb and include only in-frame sequences with V and J called. Some clones fail to appear in such tables; in the studies checked, an unresolved V gene covers under half of the shortfall, and the cause of the remainder is unknown. The data table for this sample lists about 110,000 clones. The top ten constitute 6.8% of the sample. Material: PBMCs. Every receptor here comes from a man aged 35 to 55 in good health and CMV-seropositive.

V is TRBV19 and J is TRBJ2-1; 10 bases agree with TRBD2. Germline-derived CDR1 and CDR2 are LNHDA and SQIVND (reference sequence). V lost 6 bases, J lost 3 bases, and 5 bases stayed unmatched. This CDR3 spans 15 amino acids. CDR3 in amino acids: CASSDTSGDYNEQFF. DNA for the CDR3: TGTGCCAGTAGCGACACTAGCGGGGACTACAATGAGCAGTTCTTC.

The gene calls are TRBV29-1 and TRBJ2-7; TRBD2 matches 12 bases. V dropped 6 bases and J dropped 1; count of bases not matched to a gene: 4. From germline, CDR1 is SQVTM and CDR2 ANQGSEA. The CDR3 is made up of 14 amino acids. For the CDR3, the DNA is TGCAGCGTGCGACTAGCGGGAGCGTCCTACGAGCAGTACTTC. Protein product: CSVRLAGASYEQYF.

The chain uses TRBV4-1 and TRBJ2-7, with 9 nucleotides matching TRBD2. The CDR3 has 15 residues. V was pared by 5 bases and J by 5 bases, with 10 bases of the junction left unmatched. Germline CDR1 is MGHRA and CDR2 is YSYEKL. CDR3 sequence: CASSKPSREGNEQYF. CDR3 DNA sequence: TGCGCCAGCAGCAAGCCGTCGCGGGAGGGTAACGAGCAGTACTTC.

The chain joins TRBV4-3 to TRBJ2-7; 11 bases line up with TRBD2. V trimming: 4 bases; J trimming: 1 base; junction bases outside the gene matches: 3. CDR1 and CDR2 (germline): LGHNA, YSLEER. The CDR3 consists of 15 residues. The chain's CDR3 is CASSPGLAESYEQYF. CDR3 bases: TGCGCCAGCAGCCCGGGACTAGCGGAGTCCTACGAGCAGTACTTC.

This chain joins TRBV4-1 and TRBJ2-5; no reliable D call. The germline V gene encodes CDR1 MGHRA and CDR2 YSYEKL. The CDR3 runs to 17 residues. Trimming removed 7 bases from V and 0 bases from J, with 21 bases in between. This CDR3 is CASTLFSPEVYQETQYF. The CDR3 DNA reads TGCGCCAGCACTTTATTCTCACCCGAGGTCTACCAAGAGACCCAGTACTTC.

In DNA form, the CDR3 reads TGTGCCAGCAGCTTGTTCGGACTAGCGGGTGCAGAGACCCAGTACTTC. Amino acids: CASSLFGLAGAETQYF. The chain is built from TRBV5-6 and TRBJ2-5; 11 positions match TRBD2. The CDR3 runs to 16 residues. The junction had 6 bases not matched to a gene; V was cut back by 1 base and J by 4 bases. Germline V gene lookup returns CDR1 SGHDT and CDR2 YYEEEE. Full variable domain (rest looked up from reference TRBV5-6 and TRBJ2-5): DAGVTQSPTHLIKTRGQQVTLRCSPKSGHDTVSWYQQALGQGPQFIFQYYEEEERQRGNFPDRFSGHQFPNYSSELNVNALLLGDSALYLCASSLFGLAGAETQYFGPGTRLLVL.

V gene TRBV30 combines with J gene TRBJ2-2, with D maybe TRBD1 (5 bases). Trimming pared 0 bases from V and 6 bases from J, leaving 11 bases between. In germline, CDR1 is GTSNPN, CDR2 SVGIG (reference sequence). The CDR3 totals 14 residues. CDR3 nucleotide sequence: TGTGCCTGGAGTGTACGTAGGGGCGCCGGGGAGCTGTTTTTT. It encodes CAWSVRRGAGELFF. The whole variable domain, filled in from reference TRBV30 and TRBJ2-2, reads SQTIHQWPATLVQPVGSPLSLECTVEGTSNPNLYWYRQAAGRGLQLLFYSVGIGQISSEVPQNLSASRPQDRQFILSSKKLLLSDSGFYLCAWSVRRGAGELFFGEGSRLTVL.

J is TRBJ1-5 and V is TRBV19, with 10 nucleotides matching TRBD1. This CDR3 has 16 amino acids. After removal of 5 bases from V and 1 base from J, the junction contained 5 bases not matched to a gene. The germline gives CDR1 LNHDA, CDR2 SQIVND (reference sequence). The CDR3: CASSPRTGGSNQPQHF. The CDR3, as DNA: TGTGCCAGTAGTCCACGGACAGGGGGGAGCAATCAGCCCCAGCATTTT.

The chain links TRBV19 to TRBJ2-7; no definite D call. Germline CDR1 and CDR2: LNHDA and SQIVND (reference sequence). Deletions cut 6 bases from V and 1 base from J, with 10 bases between. The CDR3 runs 13 residues. CDR3 region: CASRATSSYEQYF. For the CDR3, the DNA is TGTGCCAGTAGGGCGACTTCTTCCTACGAGCAGTACTTC.

CDR3: CASKRTSPYNEQFF. The DNA of the CDR3 is TGTGCCAGCAAGAGGACTAGCCCATACAATGAGCAGTTCTTC. The chain recombines TRBV28 with TRBJ2-1, with 8 nucleotides matching TRBD2. Germline V gives CDR1 MDHEN, CDR2 SYDVKM. Unmatched junction bases numbered 6, after V lost 7 bases and J lost 4 bases. CDR3 size: 14 residues.

The CDR3 is CASSSRGDTQYF. CDR3 DNA: TGTGCCAGCAGTTCGAGGGGGGATACGCAGTATTTT. The V gene is TRBV6-6, the J gene TRBJ2-3; D perhaps matches TRBD1 (6 bases). V gave up 4 bases and J gave up 6 bases, with 8 bases separating them. The CDR3 is made up of 12 amino acids. Germline V gene data show CDR1 as MNHNY and CDR2 as SVGAGI (reference sequence).

The chain has TRBV2 and TRBJ2-7, with 10 positions matching TRBD2. Trimming cost V 5 bases and J 2 bases; bases outside gene matches: 6. This CDR3 region has 15 residues. Per the germline V gene, CDR1 is SNHLY and CDR2 is FYNNEI. In nucleotides, the CDR3 is TGTGCCAGCAGTCTGACTAGCGGGTTGACCTACGAGCAGTACTTC. Amino acid sequence: CASSLTSGLTYEQYF.

The gene calls are TRBV7-2 and TRBJ2-7; TRBD2 agrees at 15 bases. The CDR3 is made up of 17 amino acids. V trimming: 0 bases; J trimming: 5 bases; junction bases outside the gene matches: 5. CDR1 SGHTA and CDR2 FQGNSA come from the germline V gene. The CDR3 DNA follows: TGTGCCAGCAGCTTAGCAAGGGGACTAGCGGGAGGTAACGAGCAGTACTTC. Its protein is CASSLARGLAGGNEQYF.

The chain combines TRBV7-9 with TRBJ2-7; TRBD2 agrees at 9 bases. The ends lost 5 bases at V and 0 bases at J; junction bases unmatched: 5. The CDR3 runs 15 residues. The germline V gene encodes CDR1 SEHNR and CDR2 FQNEAQ (reference sequence). The DNA for the CDR3 is TGTGCCAGCAGCCTGCTAGCGGGAACCTCCTACGAGCAGTACTTC. The encoded protein is CASSLLAGTSYEQYF.

The chain links TRBV6-5 to TRBJ2-3, with TRBD1 matching 7 bases. Trimming took 2 bases from V and 12 from J; bases not matched to a gene: 11. The germline gives CDR1 MNHEY, CDR2 SVGAGI. The CDR3 totals 14 residues. In DNA, the CDR3 is TGTGCCAGCAGTTACGGACGAGGTGACAGGGTTCAGTATTTT. Encoded protein: CASSYGRGDRVQYF.

CDR3 in amino acids: CASSQGTSGQETQYF. CDR3 bases: TGCGCCAGCAGCCAAGGAACTAGCGGACAAGAGACCCAGTACTTC. This chain joins TRBV4-1 and TRBJ2-5, with 8 positions matching TRBD2. CDR1 is MGHRA, CDR2 YSYEKL, per germline. The V and J ends lost 1 base and 2 bases, in that order; junction bases with no gene match: 3. The CDR3 is 15 amino acids.

This rearrangement joins TRBV19 to TRBJ1-4, with D tentatively TRBD1 (5 bases). CDR1 is LNHDA and CDR2 is SQIVND in the germline V gene (reference sequence). The length of the CDR3 is 16 residues. Deletions cut 2 bases from V and 7 bases from J, with 17 bases between. CDR3 loop: CASSIPRWQGGEKLFF. In nucleotides, the CDR3 is TGTGCCAGTAGTATACCCCGCTGGCAGGGTGGTGAAAAACTGTTTTTT.

This chain links TRBV11-2 with TRBJ1-4, with TRBD1 as a possible D gene (6 bases). CDR1 is SGHAT, CDR2 FQNNGV, per germline. This CDR3 comprises 15 residues. V was trimmed by 5 bases and J by 7 bases, leaving 17 bases between them. The CDR3 loop reads CASSIGTFASEKLFF. CDR3 sequence (DNA): TGTGCCAGCAGCATCGGGACATTTGCGAGTGAAAAACTGTTTTTT.

The CDR3 DNA is TGTGCCAGCAGCTTACTCCCCTTGAACACTGAAGCTTTCTTT. Protein: CASSLLPLNTEAFF. The gene calls are TRBV7-9 and TRBJ1-1, with D unresolved. With 2 bases removed from V and 0 bases from J, the gap between germline ends came to 7 bases. This CDR3 region has 14 residues. The germline V gene has CDR1 SEHNR and CDR2 FQNEAQ (reference sequence).

This sequence joins TRBV7-9 and TRBJ1-4; TRBD1 agrees at 7 bases. The CDR3 spans 18 residues. With V trimmed by 5 bases and J by 6 bases, 18 bases remained unmatched. Germline loops: CDR1 SEHNR, CDR2 FQNEAQ (reference sequence). CDR3 residues: CASSPPPDRSSGDEKLFF. The CDR3 DNA reads as TGTGCCAGCAGCCCCCCACCGGACAGGTCCTCCGGTGATGAAAAACTGTTTTTT.

The chain is built from TRBV5-1 and TRBJ2-4, with TRBD2 matching over 7 bases. The J segment lost 5 bases and the V segment lost 2 bases, leaving 16 bases of the junction unmatched. This CDR3 has 18 residues. Germline V gene lookup returns CDR1 SGHRS and CDR2 YFSETQ. The CDR3 sequence: CASSLGSVRDGRENIQYF. As DNA, the CDR3 is TGCGCCAGCAGCTTAGGGTCGGTTCGTGATGGGAGGGAAAACATTCAGTACTTC.

The CDR3 region has the DNA TGCCTACTGACTAGATCAGATACGCAGTATTTT. Translation gives CLLTRSDTQYF. The chain carries TRBV20-1 and TRBJ2-3; D is perhaps TRBD2 (6 bases). This CDR3 region has 11 residues. Germline CDR1 reads DFQATT; CDR2 reads SNEGSKA (reference sequence).

The chain links TRBV5-1 to TRBJ2-3; D is possibly TRBD1 (5 bases). This CDR3 region has 16 residues. The V end lost 0 bases, the J end lost 7 bases, and 18 bases lay between the germline ends. CDR1 SGHRS and CDR2 YFSETQ come from the germline V gene. CDR3 protein: CASSLDGQGRTYTQYF. The CDR3 DNA is TGCGCCAGCAGCTTGGATGGGCAGGGCCGAACTTATACGCAGTATTTT.

The chain is built from TRBV4-1 and TRBJ1-4; TRBD1 matches 10 bases. Germline assignment: CDR1 MGHRA and CDR2 YSYEKL. The CDR3 covers 18 residues. Trimming removed 3 bases from V and 3 bases from J; junction bases left unmatched: 10. DNA of the CDR3: TGCGCCAGCAGCCAGGGACAGGGGAGATCGGTTGCTAATGAAAAACTGTTTTTT. Encoded protein: CASSQGQGRSVANEKLFF.

V gene TRBV25-1 combines with J gene TRBJ2-3; TRBD1 matches at 7 bases. Trimming at V came to 4 bases and at J to 4 bases, leaving 8 bases not matched to a gene. Germline CDR1 is MGHDK and CDR2 is SYGVNS. The CDR3 consists of 15 residues. CDR3 in DNA: TGTGCCAGCAGTGCTAACAGGGGTCGGGCAGATACGCAGTATTTT. As protein: CASSANRGRADTQYF.

The genes are TRBV28 and TRBJ1-4; D ambiguous. Trimming cost V 8 bases and J 5 bases, with 9 bases left between them. This CDR3 spans 12 amino acids. CDR1 and CDR2 (germline): MDHEN, SYDVKM. The CDR3 coding sequence is TGTGCCAGCGCCAGCGTCAATGAAAAACTGTTTTTT. Translating it yields CASASVNEKLFF.

The V gene is TRBV6-5, the J gene TRBJ2-1; D is unresolved. Germline V gene data show CDR1 as MNHEY and CDR2 as SVGAGI. Trimming took 2 bases from V and 2 from J, leaving 13 bases between them. The CDR3 covers 16 residues. CDR3 in DNA: TGTGCCAGCAGTTACGACATATCGAACACCTACAATGAGCAGTTCTTC. This gives the protein CASSYDISNTYNEQFF.

The CDR3 bases are TGTGCCAGCAGCCCGACACCTAACTCCTACAATGAGCAGTTCTTC. This sequence encodes CASSPTPNSYNEQFF. This sequence joins TRBV7-3 and TRBJ2-1; D remains ambiguous. CDR3 length: 15 amino acids. Germline loops: CDR1 SGHTA, CDR2 FQGTGA. Trimming took 5 bases from V and 0 from J, leaving 11 bases between them.

This sequence joins TRBV19 and TRBJ2-3; a weak D match, TRBD1 (6 bases). Trimming took 5 bases from V and 5 from J, leaving 20 bases between them. The CDR3 is 16 amino acids. The germline CDR1 and CDR2 sequences are LNHDA and SQIVND (reference sequence). The CDR3 protein is CASSGLNRETLDTQYF. The DNA for the CDR3 is TGTGCCAGTAGTGGACTGAACAGGGAAACCCTAGATACGCAGTATTTT.

This CDR3 reads CASTSGRGQETQYF. The CDR3 DNA follows: TGTGCCAGCACTAGCGGGAGAGGGCAAGAGACCCAGTACTTC. The rearrangement links TRBV5-8 to TRBJ2-5, with TRBD2 matching 10 bases. The trim removed 6 bases at V and 2 bases at J, leaving 4 bases unmatched. Germline V CDR1 and CDR2: SGHTS, YDEGEE. CDR3 length: 14 residues.